These 11 T cell receptor beta chains came from one sample sequenced in a study of long-term antiretroviral therapy in people with HIV. This was the immunoSEQ v3.0 assay at survey level. The assay was immunoSEQ multiplex PCR, and TCRdb's table has in-frame clones only and misses some. This table has some 27,000 clones, about four fifths appearing once. This sample comprised unsorted PBMCs, obtained 0.4 years after starting antiretroviral therapy. Receptors were obtained from a man between 18 and 35 years old with HIV.

The chain is built from TRBV6-5 and TRBJ2-5, with D perhaps matching TRBD2 (7 bases). CDR3 length equals 15 residues. The ends were cut back, 0 bases at V and 4 bases at J, with 12 bases in the middle. Germline assignment: CDR1 MNHEY and CDR2 SVGAGI. CDR3 loop: CASSYSEGGGETQYF. As DNA, the CDR3 is TGTGCCAGCAGTTACTCGGAGGGAGGGGGAGAGACCCAGTACTTC.

V is TRBV11-2 and J is TRBJ2-1; D unresolved. The CDR3 length is 15 residues. Germline CDR1 reads SGHAT; CDR2 reads FQNNGV. V lost 1 base and J 3 bases, leaving 10 bases between the germline ends. This CDR3 reads CASSLAERRYNEQFF. CDR3 sequence (DNA): TGTGCCAGCAGCTTAGCGGAGAGGCGCTACAATGAGCAGTTCTTC. Full variable domain (rest looked up from reference TRBV11-2 and TRBJ2-1): EAGVAQSPRYKIIEKRQSVAFWCNPISGHATLYWYQQILGQGPKLLIQFQNNGVVDDSQLPKDRFSAERLKGVDSTLKIQPAKLEDSAVYLCASSLAERRYNEQFFGPGTRLTVL.

The genes are TRBV13 and TRBJ2-7; D gene ambiguous. The germline V gene has CDR1 PRHDT and CDR2 FYEKMQ (reference sequence). V gave up 3 bases and J gave up 0 bases, with 6 bases separating them. The CDR3 has 13 amino acids. The CDR3 is CASSFRSSYEQYF. CDR3 in DNA: TGTGCCAGCAGCTTCCGCAGCTCCTACGAGCAGTACTTC.

The V call is TRBV4-1, the J call TRBJ1-2; no definite D call. CDR1 is MGHRA, CDR2 YSYEKL, per germline. The CDR3 has 17 residues. Deletions cut 0 bases from V and 5 bases from J, with 19 bases between. CDR3 region: CASSQDQWAAEKYGYTF. The CDR3 coding sequence is TGCGCCAGCAGCCAAGATCAGTGGGCCGCAGAGAAATATGGCTACACCTTC.

This clone was counted a few times. The chain uses TRBV14 and TRBJ1-1; perhaps TRBD1 as D (5 bases). The V end lost 0 bases, the J end lost 1 base, and 15 bases lay between the germline ends. Germline V gene lookup returns CDR1 SGHDN and CDR2 FVKESK. CDR3 size: 17 residues. The CDR3 bases are TGTGCCAGCAGCCAAGATTTCCCAGGGCGTTCGAACACTGAAGCTTTCTTT. Its translation: CASSQDFPGRSNTEAFF.

V usage is TRBV11-3 and J usage is TRBJ2-2, with D possibly being TRBD1 or TRBD2 (5 bases each). Germline CDR1 reads SGHNT; CDR2 reads YENEEA. The CDR3 runs 17 residues. Trimming removed 4 bases from V and 5 bases from J, with 20 bases in between. The CDR3 reads CASSSRQGQGATGELFF. The DNA of the CDR3 is TGTGCCAGCAGCTCGAGGCAAGGGCAGGGAGCGACCGGGGAGCTGTTTTTT. Together with reference TRBV11-3 and TRBJ2-2, the CDR3 gives the full variable domain: EAGVVQSPRYKIIEKKQPVAFWCNPISGHNTLYWYLQNLGQGPELLIRYENEEAVDDSQLPKDRFSAERLKGVDSTLKIQPAELGDSAVYLCASSSRQGQGATGELFFGEGSRLTVL.

The chain carries TRBV13 and TRBJ2-7, with 9 bases matching TRBD2. V shed 0 bases, J shed 2 bases, and the junction held 2 bases outside the gene matches. This CDR3 is 15 amino acids long. CDR1 and CDR2 (germline): PRHDT, FYEKMQ (reference sequence). Here the CDR3 reads CASSLGTSGAYEQYF. In nucleotides, the CDR3 is TGTGCCAGCAGCTTAGGGACTAGCGGAGCCTACGAGCAGTACTTC.

This clone came up a few times. V and J are TRBV4-1 and TRBJ1-2; weak D call: TRBD1 (6 bases). Trimming removed 1 base at V and 7 bases at J, with 10 bases between. The CDR3 has 13 residues. CDR1 is MGHRA, CDR2 YSYEKL, per germline. CDR3 amino acids: CASSQVRGVGYTF. CDR3 nucleotides: TGCGCCAGCAGCCAAGTCAGGGGAGTTGGCTACACCTTC.

CDR3 bases: TGTGCCAGCAGTTACTATGGGGGAGAAGGAGAGACCCAGTACTTC. As protein: CASSYYGGEGETQYF. The chain joins TRBV6-6 to TRBJ2-5; D may be TRBD1 or TRBD2 (5 bases each). Germline V gene lookup returns CDR1 MNHNY and CDR2 SVGAGI (reference sequence). There are 15 residues in the CDR3. V lost 1 base, J lost 4 bases, and 13 bases lay in between.

The chain recombines TRBV5-6 with TRBJ2-7, with D uncertain. The V end was cut by 3 bases, the J end by 2 bases, with 12 bases between. From germline, CDR1 is SGHDT and CDR2 YYEEEE. CDR3 length: 14 amino acids. The CDR3 coding sequence is TGTGCCAGCAGCTCCCCCACACCTACCTACGAGCAGTACTTC. Translation gives CASSSPTPTYEQYF.

V and J are TRBV6-1 and TRBJ1-6, with unresolved D. Trimming removed 1 base at V and 10 bases at J, with 11 bases between. The germline gives CDR1 MNHNS, CDR2 SASEGT. The CDR3 consists of 14 residues. CDR3 DNA sequence: TGTGCCAGCAGTGAAGGGACCGGGAGCTCACCCCTCCACTTT. Translated: CASSEGTGSSPLHF.